The 19 T cell receptor beta chains below come from one sample, sequenced in a study of T cells after posttransplantation cyclophosphamide. Sequencing used immunoSEQ multiplex PCR; TCRdb keeps in-frame clones, though not all of them. The sample yields about 7,500 clones, without any singletons. Cyclophosphamide on days +3 and +4 followed busulfan-fludarabine conditioning and a marrow graft. The sequences come from PBMCs, collected after allogeneic stem cell transplant with posttransplant cyclophosphamide. All receptors come from a male patient in his late teens or twenties who received an allogeneic stem cell transplant from an unrelated donor, was CMV-positive, and had acute and chronic GVHD. Part of the T cell pool may stem from the graft donor.

This clone was observed many times. This sequence joins TRBV19 and TRBJ1-1; possible D gene TRBD1, 6 bases. From germline, CDR1 is LNHDA and CDR2 SQIVND (reference sequence). The CDR3 runs 14 residues. The ends were cut back, 4 bases at V and 4 bases at J, with 13 bases in the middle. CDR3 bases: TGTGCCAGTAGTACCGGGACATTCAGCACTGAAGCTTTCTTT. Protein: CASSTGTFSTEAFF.

This clone was counted many times. The chain recombines TRBV11-2 with TRBJ2-7; tentative D call: TRBD1 (5 bases). This CDR3 is built from 13 residues. CDR1 is SGHAT, CDR2 FQNNGV, per germline. V lost 4 bases and J lost 0, with 7 bases in between. For the CDR3, the DNA is TGTGCCAGCAGCTGGGGCAGCTCCTACGAGCAGTACGTC. Protein: CASSWGSSYEQYV.

This clone was detected many times. The V call is TRBV10-3, the J call TRBJ1-6; D is undetermined. V was trimmed by 2 bases and J by 10 bases, leaving 12 bases between them. This CDR3 has 14 amino acids. CDR1 and CDR2 (germline): ENHRY, SYGVKD. CDR3 region: CAISEDAGGSPLHF. Written as DNA, the CDR3 is TGTGCCATCAGTGAGGATGCGGGCGGGTCACCCCTCCACTTT.

In this sample, this clone turned up many times. This chain links TRBV5-1 with TRBJ2-5, with 13 nucleotides matching TRBD2. This CDR3 is built from 16 residues. Germline V lookup: CDR1 SGHRS, CDR2 YFSETQ. Trimming removed 4 bases from V and 7 bases from J; junction bases left unmatched: 10. The CDR3 spells CASSPTSGGSQGTQYF. The CDR3, as DNA: TGCGCCAGCAGCCCGACTAGCGGGGGGTCTCAGGGGACCCAGTACTTC.

This clone was observed many times. The rearrangement links TRBV11-2 to TRBJ1-1; D is undetermined. The CDR3 totals 16 residues. Looked up from germline, CDR1 is SGHAT and CDR2 is FQNNGV. The V end was cut by 2 bases, the J end by 4 bases, with 17 bases between. CDR3 protein: CASSLIGGGQVTEAFF. As DNA, the CDR3 is TGTGCCAGCAGCTTAATCGGCGGAGGGCAGGTCACTGAAGCTTTCTTT.

Sample share makes this clone medium-sized. V gene TRBV7-9 combines with J gene TRBJ2-3; 10 bases map to TRBD2. The length of the CDR3 is 16 residues. V shed 1 base, J shed 8 bases, and the junction held 9 bases outside the gene matches. Germline lookup yields CDR1 SEHNR and CDR2 FQNEAQ (reference sequence). The CDR3 nucleotides read TGTGCCAGCAGCTTAGGAGCGGGGGGGCCCGGAGGTACGCAGTATTTT. It specifies CASSLGAGGPGGTQYF.

This clone has at least ten counts. The chain uses TRBV5-1 and TRBJ1-1; 7 bases are a match to TRBD1. The CDR3 covers 14 residues. The J segment lost 0 bases and the V segment lost 4 bases, leaving 3 bases of the junction unmatched. Per the germline V gene, CDR1 is SGHRS and CDR2 is YFSETQ. CDR3 coding DNA: TGCGCCAGCAGCCGAGGGGGCGTGAACACTGAAGCTTTCTTT. As protein: CASSRGGVNTEAFF.

This clone has ten or more counts. The chain has TRBV5-1 and TRBJ2-3; possible D gene TRBD1, 6 bases. Germline loops: CDR1 SGHRS, CDR2 YFSETQ. Trimming pared 3 bases from V and 0 bases from J, leaving 11 bases between. The CDR3 loop spans 15 amino acids. The chain's CDR3 is CASSWDTPSTDTQYF. CDR3 in DNA: TGCGCCAGCAGCTGGGACACCCCGAGCACAGATACGCAGTATTTT.

The sample holds many counts of this clone. This chain uses TRBV7-9 with TRBJ1-3, with 9 positions matching TRBD1. The V and J ends lost 5 bases and 0 bases, in that order; junction bases with no gene match: 11. The CDR3 runs 18 residues. Germline CDR1 and CDR2: SEHNR and FQNEAQ (reference sequence). This CDR3 is CASSAEGQGPFSGNTIYF. The CDR3 nucleotides are TGTGCCAGCAGCGCAGAGGGACAGGGCCCATTCTCTGGAAACACCATATATTTT. Full variable domain (rest looked up from reference TRBV7-9 and TRBJ1-3): DTGVSQNPRHKITKRGQNVTFRCDPISEHNRLYWYRQTLGQGPEFLTYFQNEAQLEKSRLLSDRFSAERPKGSFSTLEIQRTEQGDSAMYLCASSAEGQGPFSGNTIYFGEGSWLTVV.

Ten or more counts support this clone. The J gene is TRBJ1-6, the V gene TRBV7-9; D possibly corresponds to TRBD1 (5 bases). Between the trimmed V and J ends, which lost 4 bases and 8 bases, there was a span of 6 bases. Per the germline V gene, CDR1 is SEHNR and CDR2 is FQNEAQ (reference sequence). CDR3 length equals 12 residues. CDR3 residues: CASSWGDSPLHF. CDR3 DNA: TGTGCCAGCAGCTGGGGGGATTCACCCCTCCACTTT.

This clone was recorded many times. This sequence joins TRBV7-2 and TRBJ1-3, with TRBD1 identical over 9 bases. The CDR3 sequence is 15 residues long. V shed 3 bases, J shed 1 base, and the junction held 1 base outside the gene matches. CDR1 and CDR2 (germline): SGHTA, FQGNSA. For the CDR3, the DNA is TGTGCCAGCAGCTTGGACAGGGGATCTGGAAACACCATATATTTT. This sequence encodes CASSLDRGSGNTIYF.

This clone has just a few counts. The V call is TRBV7-9, the J call TRBJ2-5, with 7 bases lining up with TRBD1. CDR1 is SEHNR, CDR2 FQNEAQ, per germline (reference sequence). Unmatched junction bases numbered 10, after V lost 6 bases and J lost 0 bases. The CDR3 has 16 amino acids. The CDR3: CASRSTGTVHQETQYF. CDR3 sequence (DNA): TGTGCCAGCAGATCGACCGGGACAGTACACCAAGAGACCCAGTACTTC.

This clone was seen at least ten times. The V gene is TRBV5-1, the J gene TRBJ2-7, with D hard to call. The germline V and J ends were trimmed by 0 bases and 4 bases, with 5 bases remaining between them. This CDR3 is built from 12 residues. In germline, CDR1 is SGHRS, CDR2 YFSETQ. The CDR3 loop is CASSLDGYEQYF. The CDR3 region has the DNA TGCGCCAGCAGCTTGGACGGTTACGAGCAGTACTTC.

This clone was seen many times. CDR3: CASSYGVGGRSDTQYF. The CDR3 region has the DNA TGTGCCAGCAGTTACGGGGTCGGGGGTAGGTCAGATACGCAGTATTTT. The V gene is TRBV6-6, the J gene TRBJ2-3, with D possibly being TRBD2 (6 bases). This CDR3 is built from 16 residues. V was trimmed by 2 bases and J by 4 bases, leaving 16 bases between them. Germline values: CDR1 MNHNY, CDR2 SVGAGI (reference sequence).

Judged by abundance, this clone is medium-sized. The chain couples TRBV5-6 to TRBJ2-2; D not resolved. From germline, CDR1 is SGHDT and CDR2 YYEEEE. This CDR3 spans 11 amino acids. V was clipped by 1 base and J by 8 bases, with 3 bases between them. CDR3 nucleotide sequence: TGTGCCAGCAGCTTGTTAGGGGAGCTGTTTTTT. It encodes CASSLLGELFF. The variable domain in full, completed from reference TRBV5-6 and TRBJ2-2, reads DAGVTQSPTHLIKTRGQQVTLRCSPKSGHDTVSWYQQALGQGPQFIFQYYEEEERQRGNFPDRFSGHQFPNYSSELNVNALLLGDSALYLCASSLLGELFFGEGSRLTVL.

This clone was recorded many times. V gene TRBV28 combines with J gene TRBJ2-3, with 14 bases lining up with TRBD2. V shed 4 bases and J 2 bases; nucleotides not matched to a gene: 2. The CDR3 totals 16 residues. Germline lookup yields CDR1 MDHEN and CDR2 SYDVKM. The DNA of the CDR3 is TGTGCCAGCAGTTCGGGACTAGCGGGGGTCACAGATACGCAGTATTTT. This sequence encodes CASSSGLAGVTDTQYF. The full variable domain, with the rest looked up from reference TRBV28 and TRBJ2-3, is DVKVTQSSRYLVKRTGEKVFLECVQDMDHENMFWYRQDPGLGLRLIYFSYDVKMKEKGDIPEGYSVSREKKERFSLILESASTNQTSMYLCASSSGLAGVTDTQYFGPGTRLTVL.

This clone appeared many times. V usage is TRBV27 and J usage is TRBJ2-7; a possible D gene is TRBD1 (7 bases). Trimming cost V 5 bases and J 7 bases, with 12 bases left between them. Germline V gene sequence: CDR1 MNHEY, CDR2 SMNVEV (reference sequence). This CDR3 region has 12 residues. The CDR3 reads CASSRPGGEQYF. In DNA form, the CDR3 reads TGTGCCAGCAGTCGCCCAGGGGGGGAGCAGTACTTC.

This clone was counted many times. The rearrangement uses TRBV10-1 and TRBJ1-5, with TRBD1 identical over 8 bases. The trim removed 8 bases at V and 5 bases at J, leaving 11 bases unmatched. The CDR3 loop spans 15 amino acids. CDR1 and CDR2 from the germline V gene are WNHNN and SYGVQD (reference sequence). The DNA for the CDR3 is TGCGCCAGCTATCGGACAGGGACGATCGATCAGCCCCAGCATTTT. It codes for CASYRTGTIDQPQHF.

The table lists this clone with many counts. V gene TRBV5-1 combines with J gene TRBJ1-1, with 11 bases that match TRBD1. This CDR3 spans 14 amino acids. Germline V gene sequence: CDR1 SGHRS, CDR2 YFSETQ. V shed 2 bases, J shed 7 bases, and the junction held 4 bases outside the gene matches. The CDR3 loop reads CASSLGQGAYEAFF. The CDR3 nucleotides are TGCGCCAGCAGCTTAGGACAGGGGGCTTATGAAGCTTTCTTT. Filled out from reference TRBV5-1 and TRBJ1-1, the complete variable domain reads KAGVTQTPRYLIKTRGQQVTLSCSPISGHRSVSWYQQTPGQGLQFLFEYFSETQRNKGNFPGRFSGRQFSNSRSEMNVSTLELGDSALYLCASSLGQGAYEAFFGQGTRLTVV.